This entry lists 15 T cell receptor beta chains sequenced from one sample in a study of graft-versus-host responses after intestinal transplantation. These receptors have no identified antigens. Data came from immunoSEQ multiplex PCR; TCRdb stores just in-frame clones and leaves some out. The sample has some 110,000 clones, roughly nine tenths seen once. Specimen: unstimulated CD4+ T cells sorted from spleen or lymph node cells, collected before intestinal transplant. All receptors come from a human donor who received an intestinal transplant.

The gene calls are TRBV29-1 and TRBJ2-1; TRBD1 or TRBD2 may be the D gene (5 bases each). CDR1 and CDR2 from the germline V gene are SQVTM and ANQGSEA. V lost 8 bases and J lost 5, with 7 bases in between. This CDR3 has 10 residues. The CDR3 nucleotides read TGCAGCTTGGGGGACAATGAGCAGTTCTTC. Translation: CSLGDNEQFF.

V and J are TRBV18 and TRBJ1-2, with unresolved D. CDR1 KGHSH and CDR2 LQKENI come from the germline V gene. The CDR3 is 12 residues long. The V and J ends lost 4 bases and 2 bases respectively, with 5 bases between them. The CDR3 region is CASSQRNYGYTF. DNA for the CDR3: TGTGCCAGCTCACAACGGAACTATGGCTACACCTTC.

The chain combines TRBV6-1 with TRBJ2-7; D is unresolved. The germline CDR1 and CDR2 sequences are MNHNS and SASEGT. The CDR3 spans 13 residues. V lost 1 base and J lost 3, with 7 bases in between. The CDR3 bases are TGTGCCAGCAGTGAAGGAGGCCGCTACGAGCAGTACTTC. Its protein product is CASSEGGRYEQYF.

The J gene is TRBJ1-2, the V gene TRBV9; D is unclear. The V gene's germline CDR1 is SGDLS and CDR2 YYNGEE. V was trimmed by 0 bases and J by 4 bases, leaving 13 bases between them. CDR3 length: 15 residues. Written as DNA, the CDR3 is TGTGCCAGCAGCGTAGGGTCGACGGTGACCTATGGCTACACCTTC. Protein product: CASSVGSTVTYGYTF.

This clone has only one observation. This chain joins TRBV6-5 and TRBJ2-2; 14 bases fit TRBD2. CDR3 length: 15 residues. The germline V gene has CDR1 MNHEY and CDR2 SVGAGI. Germline trimming cut 8 bases from V and 6 bases from J; bases unmatched to any gene: 5. This chain's CDR3 is CASAGLAGVSGELFF. The DNA of the CDR3 is TGTGCCAGCGCGGGACTAGCGGGAGTCTCCGGGGAGCTGTTTTTT.

This chain links TRBV7-3 with TRBJ2-2, with D tentatively TRBD2 (6 bases). Germline-derived CDR1 and CDR2 are SGHTA and FQGTGA. Trimming pared 3 bases from V and 0 bases from J, leaving 8 bases between. This CDR3 has 15 residues. The CDR3 DNA reads as TGTGCCAGCAGCTTTGGGACTTCGAACACCGGGGAGCTGTTTTTT. Translation: CASSFGTSNTGELFF.

DNA of the CDR3: TGTGCCAGCAGCAACAGGGTAAATGAGCAGTTCTTC. It specifies CASSNRVNEQFF. The V call is TRBV11-3, the J call TRBJ2-1; tentatively, D is TRBD1 (6 bases). The CDR3 has 12 residues. The V and J ends lost 5 bases and 7 bases respectively, with 9 bases between them. Germline V lookup: CDR1 SGHNT, CDR2 YENEEA.

The chain employs TRBV7-3 and TRBJ2-2, with D uncertain. The germline V gene encodes CDR1 SGHTA and CDR2 FQGTGA. The CDR3 is 14 amino acids. Deletions cut 2 bases from V and 4 bases from J, with 8 bases between. The CDR3 is CASSLARTTGELFF. DNA for the CDR3: TGTGCCAGCAGCTTAGCGAGGACCACCGGGGAGCTGTTTTTT.

The chain uses TRBV7-9 and TRBJ2-7, with D tentatively TRBD1 (6 bases). This CDR3 has 12 amino acids. The germline V and J ends were trimmed by 11 bases and 4 bases, with 15 bases remaining between them. In germline, CDR1 is SEHNR, CDR2 FQNEAQ (reference sequence). CDR3: CASSGAGYEQYF. The CDR3 DNA reads TGTGCCTCATCAGGGGCTGGGTACGAGCAGTACTTC. Complete variable domain (other parts from reference TRBV7-9 and TRBJ2-7): DTGVSQNPRHKITKRGQNVTFRCDPISEHNRLYWYRQTLGQGPEFLTYFQNEAQLEKSRLLSDRFSAERPKGSFSTLEIQRTEQGDSAMYLCASSGAGYEQYFGPGTRLTVT.

The V call is TRBV19, the J call TRBJ2-2; 9 bases map to TRBD2. The CDR3 consists of 13 residues. With 10 bases clipped from V and 2 bases from J, the junction kept 2 bases outside the gene matches. From germline, CDR1 is LNHDA and CDR2 SQIVND (reference sequence). The CDR3 protein is CAISGGNTGELFF. In DNA form, the CDR3 reads TGTGCCATTAGCGGGGGTAACACCGGGGAGCTGTTTTTT. Complete variable domain (other parts from reference TRBV19 and TRBJ2-2): DGGITQSPKYLFRKEGQNVTLSCEQNLNHDAMYWYRQDPGQGLRLIYYSQIVNDFQKGDIAEGYSVSREKKESFPLTVTSAQKNPTAFYLCAISGGNTGELFFGEGSRLTVL.

The rearrangement uses TRBV23-1 and TRBJ2-5; no clear D gene. TRBV23-1 is labeled an ORF, and its function is uncertain. V lost 2 bases to trimming and J lost 1 base, with 8 bases between them. The CDR3 sequence is 14 residues long. In nucleotides, the CDR3 is TGCGCCAGCAGTCAAGCCAGACTCCAAGAGACCCAGTACTTC. It codes for CASSQARLQETQYF.

This chain links TRBV2 with TRBJ2-2; TRBD1 matches at 7 bases. This CDR3 has 14 residues. The V gene end was trimmed by 2 bases and the J gene end by 7 bases; junction bases not matched to a gene: 4. Per germline, CDR1 SNHLY and CDR2 FYNNEI. Here the CDR3 reads CASSETGANGELFF. In nucleotides, the CDR3 is TGTGCCAGCAGTGAAACAGGGGCGAACGGGGAGCTGTTTTTT.

The chain has TRBV2 and TRBJ2-1; D is perhaps TRBD1 (6 bases). The CDR3 is made up of 16 amino acids. V was cut by 6 bases and J by 5 bases, with 20 bases left in between. CDR1 SNHLY and CDR2 FYNNEI come from the germline V gene. The CDR3 DNA sequence: TGTGCCAGCAGGAAACGCAGGGTCGGGGACAACAATGAGCAGTTCTTC. It is translated as CASRKRRVGDNNEQFF.

The chain carries TRBV10-2 and TRBJ2-4; D may correspond to TRBD1 or TRBD2 (5 bases each). This CDR3 contains 13 residues. Looked up from germline, CDR1 is WSHSY and CDR2 is SAAADI. The V and J ends lost 5 bases and 5 bases respectively, with 10 bases between them. The CDR3 here is CASSTGRENIQYF. For the CDR3, the DNA is TGCGCCAGCAGTACGGGACGGGAAAACATTCAGTACTTC.

The V gene is TRBV7-2, the J gene TRBJ2-7; D gene uncertain. Germline V gene lookup returns CDR1 SGHTA and CDR2 FQGNSA. The V gene lost 2 bases and the J gene lost 0 bases, with 11 bases spanning the gap. CDR3 size: 15 residues. The CDR3 loop is CASSLLVGPSYEQYF. CDR3 sequence (DNA): TGTGCCAGCAGCTTATTAGTCGGTCCCTCCTACGAGCAGTACTTC.